Here is one T cell receptor beta chain with its context. No antigen is known for it. A multiplex PCR was run with 60 Vbeta primers and 13 Jbeta primers. Assay: immunoSEQ multiplex PCR; the TCRdb copy retains only in-frame clones and omits some. Of some 89,000 clones in the sample, about 85% were seen once. These data belong to a study of cytomegalovirus exposure and HLA in healthy donors. Points from the study as a whole: Earlier analysis looked at TCR beta V segments, and most were productive about 87% or about 30% of the time. In a later analysis, parvovirus B19, influenza, CMV and Epstein-Barr virus appeared linked to several top co-occurrence clusters.

The receptor comes from a middle-aged man in good health and CMV-seropositive. Sequencing was performed on PBMCs.

The CDR3 region has the DNA TGTGCTACCGACGGAAGCGGGCCCTACGAGCAGTACTTC. Encoded protein: CATDGSGPYEQYF. The chain links TRBV7-8 to TRBJ2-7; D is perhaps TRBD2 (6 bases). CDR1 is SGHVS and CDR2 is FQNEAQ in the germline V gene. The CDR3 runs to 13 residues.